The subject of this entry is one T cell receptor (beta chain). Its antigen is not identified. CDR3 length: 14 residues. Germline V lookup: CDR1 ENHRY, CDR2 SYGVKD. The V gene end was trimmed by 9 bases and the J gene end by 1 base; junction bases not matched to a gene: 1. The source of the sample is a study of cytomegalovirus exposure and HLA in healthy donors. In the study overall: An earlier analysis found some 120 million unique TCR beta sequences from about 190 million T cells.

Study findings and constraints: As immune exposure information, only CMV serostatus was available. What a later analysis reportedly showed was that an Asian-associated ancestry cluster had fewer N-insertions than the roughly 670-donor mean. Researchers reported that a few CMV-associated chains were confirmed in vitro as CMV antigen-specific.

Primers for the PCR totalled 60 Vbeta and 13 Jbeta. TCRdb's copy holds only in-frame clones and misses some; the assay was immunoSEQ multiplex PCR. Here the sample spans about 150,000 clones, over 80% being singletons. J is TRBJ2-2 and V is TRBV10-3; TRBD2 matches 11 bases. Sequencing used PBMCs. This TCR was sampled from a male donor in good health and CMV-seronegative. The CDR3: CAITSGGNTGELFF. The CDR3 DNA is TGTGCCATTACTAGCGGGGGGAACACCGGGGAGCTGTTTTTT.